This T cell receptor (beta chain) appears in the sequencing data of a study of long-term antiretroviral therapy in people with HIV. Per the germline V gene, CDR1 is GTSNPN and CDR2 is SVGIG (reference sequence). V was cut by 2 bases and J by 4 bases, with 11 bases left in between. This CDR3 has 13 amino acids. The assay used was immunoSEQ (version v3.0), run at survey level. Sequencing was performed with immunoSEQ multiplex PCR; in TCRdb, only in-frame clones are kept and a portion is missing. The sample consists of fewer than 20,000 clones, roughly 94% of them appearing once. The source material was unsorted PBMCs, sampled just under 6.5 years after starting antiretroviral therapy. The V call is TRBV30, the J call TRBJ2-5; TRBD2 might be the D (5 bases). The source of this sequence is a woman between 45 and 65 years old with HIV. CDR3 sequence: CAWSLGSGETQYF. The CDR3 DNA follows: TGTGCCTGGAGTTTAGGGAGTGGAGAGACCCAGTACTTC.